The rows below give T cell receptor beta chains drawn from one sample of a study of beta chain features in type 1 diabetes. TCRdb keeps only in-frame clones here, not all; method: immunoSEQ multiplex PCR. Of about 320,000 clones in the sample, approximately 15% were seen once. Input material: central memory CD4+ T cells from blood. These receptors came from a man aged 25 to 40 in good health. The CDR3 runs from the conserved cysteine through the conserved F or W. D genes are given only for firm matches. Rows give clone size only sometimes, using once, few, many, or a class for an expanded clone.

d_call	j_call	v_call	clone_size	cdr3_nt	cdr3_aa
-	TRBJ2-1	TRBV11-3	-	TGTGCCAGCAGCTTAGAAGGGACACACTCCTTACGGAATGAGCAGTTCTTC	CASSLEGTHSLRNEQFF
TRBD1	TRBJ1-1	TRBV5-4	-	TGTGCCAGCAACCTCAGGGGGGGCACTGAAGCTTTCTTT	CASNLRGGTEAFF
-	TRBJ1-3	TRBV30	few	TGTGCCTGGAGTCTTCTGGGGGCTGGAAACACCATATATTTT	CAWSLLGAGNTIYF
-	TRBJ1-5	TRBV27	once	TGTGCCATCAGTCGGGACAAATATAGCAATCAGCCCCAGCATTTT	CAISRDKYSNQPQHF
TRBD2	TRBJ2-1	TRBV5-1	-	TGCGCCAGCAGCCTCGGGACTAGCGGAATTAGCTCCTACAATGAGCAGTTCTTC	CASSLGTSGISSYNEQFF
-	TRBJ2-3	TRBV7-3	few	TGTGCCAGCAGCTCTGGGGCTACAGATACGCAGTATTTT	CASSSGATDTQYF
-	TRBJ1-1	TRBV5-4	-	TGTGCCAGCAGTCACCGGGATTCAGCTTCCGGAGCTTTCTTT	CASSHRDSASGAFF
-	TRBJ2-6	TRBV11-3	few	TGTGCCAGCAGCAAGGTTCGGGGAGAAGGCAACGTCCTGACTTTC	CASSKVRGEGNVLTF
TRBD1	TRBJ1-5	TRBV6-6	-	TGTGCCAGCAGTACCCGAGGGACAGGTACAAATCAGCCCCAGCATTTT	CASSTRGTGTNQPQHF
-	TRBJ2-2	TRBV6-6	few	TGTGCCAGCAGACATGGGGGTTCCGGGGAGCTGTTTTTT	CASRHGGSGELFF
TRBD1	TRBJ1-3	TRBV7-2	-	TGTGCCAGCAGCTTGGACAGGGTCTCTGGAAACACCATATATTTT	CASSLDRVSGNTIYF
TRBD1	TRBJ2-3	TRBV6-6	few	TGTGCCAGCAGTTGGCGACAGGGGAGCACAGATACGCAGTATTTT	CASSWRQGSTDTQYF
-	TRBJ2-4	TRBV18	few	TGTGCCAGCTCACCAGGCAGGGATGGAAACATTCAGTACTTC	CASSPGRDGNIQYF
-	TRBJ1-2	TRBV6-5	few	TGTGCCAGCAGTGGAATTCCTAACTATGGCTACACCTTC	CASSGIPNYGYTF
-	TRBJ2-1	TRBV10-3	-	TGTGCCATCAGTGAGTCGACGGGGGCGAACAATGAGCAGTTCTTC	CAISESTGANNEQFF
-	TRBJ1-1	TRBV18	few	TGTGCCAGCTCGGTTGAGAAAGGGAACACTGAAGCTTTCTTT	CASSVEKGNTEAFF
TRBD1	TRBJ1-1	TRBV5-4	many	TGTGCCAGCAGCAGAGGACAGGGTACTGAAGCTTTCTTT	CASSRGQGTEAFF
-	TRBJ1-1	TRBV6-5	few	TGTGCCAGCAGTGAGACAGTGGAGGTTGAAGCTTTCTTT	CASSETVEVEAFF
TRBD1	TRBJ2-3	TRBV5-1	-	TGCGCCAGCAGCTTGAGGGCAGGGGGTGACACAGATACGCAGTATTTT	CASSLRAGGDTDTQYF
-	TRBJ1-4	TRBV10-3	few	TGTGCCATCAGCCCATCCGGGGTCCAGGAAAAACTGTTTTTT	CAISPSGVQEKLFF
TRBD1	TRBJ1-1	TRBV29-1	-	TGCAGCGTAGCCAGGGGGCGAAGCACTGAAGCTTTCTTT	CSVARGRSTEAFF
-	TRBJ1-6	TRBV6-5	few	TGTGCCATTCGCCCGGGACCTAGAAATTCACCCCTCCACTTT	CAIRPGPRNSPLHF
TRBD2	TRBJ2-5	TRBV7-8	-	TGTGCCAGCACCCTAGGAGGAGCGGGAGGGCCGTCGGAGACCCAGTACTTC	CASTLGGAGGPSETQYF
-	TRBJ2-7	TRBV11-3	few	TGTGCCAGCAGCGCTGGGGGGAGGCAGTACTTC	CASSAGGRQYF
TRBD1	TRBJ2-1	TRBV19	-	TGTGCCAGTAGTAAGGGCGGGGTCAGGGGGCGCGAGCAGTTCTTC	CASSKGGVRGREQFF
TRBD2	TRBJ2-5	TRBV5-5	-	TGTGCCAGCAGCTTGGATGCGGGGGGGCAAGAGACCCAGTACTTC	CASSLDAGGQETQYF
-	TRBJ2-1	TRBV10-3	-	TGTGCCATCAGTGAGGGGACGGGAGATTCTAAGACGCAGTTCTTC	CAISEGTGDSKTQFF
-	TRBJ2-4	TRBV6-5	-	TGTGCCAGCAGAACCGTACAGGGAAACATTCAGTACTTC	CASRTVQGNIQYF
-	TRBJ2-5	TRBV7-2	-	TGTGCCAGCAGCCGGGACCAAGAGACCCAGTACTTC	CASSRDQETQYF
-	TRBJ1-2	TRBV11-2	-	TGTGCCAGCAGCTTAGAGGCAGGCGGTGGCTACACCTTC	CASSLEAGGGYTF
TRBD1	TRBJ2-5	TRBV5-1	few	TGCGCCAGCAGCCAGATGGCGCAGGGGGCGAAGACCCAGTACTTC	CASSQMAQGAKTQYF
-	TRBJ2-1	TRBV7-9	many	TGTGCCAGCAACCCTTTGGTCTTC	CASNPLVF
-	TRBJ1-2	TRBV29-1	few	TGCAGCGTTGAGAATGGCAGAACATATGGCTACACCTTC	CSVENGRTYGYTF
-	TRBJ1-1	TRBV28	-	TGTGCCAGCAGTTTAAGGGGTCGGCAGGGGCGTACTGAAGCTTTCTTT	CASSLRGRQGRTEAFF
-	TRBJ1-6	TRBV4-1	-	TGCGCCAGCAGCCAAGATCGGGCCAGGTCCAGTAATTCACCCCTCCACTTT	CASSQDRARSSNSPLHF
-	TRBJ2-3	TRBV4-1	few	TGCGCCAGCAGCCCAGACGGCACAGATACGCAGTATTTT	CASSPDGTDTQYF